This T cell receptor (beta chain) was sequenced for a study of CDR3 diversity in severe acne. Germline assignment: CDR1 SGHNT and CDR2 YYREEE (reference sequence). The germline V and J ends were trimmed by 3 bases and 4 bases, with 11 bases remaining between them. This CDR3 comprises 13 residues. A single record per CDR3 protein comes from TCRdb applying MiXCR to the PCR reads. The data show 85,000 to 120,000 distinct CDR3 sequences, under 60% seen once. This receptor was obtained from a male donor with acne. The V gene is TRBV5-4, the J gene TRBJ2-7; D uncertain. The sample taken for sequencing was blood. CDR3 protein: CASSYGQSYEQYF. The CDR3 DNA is TGTGCCAGCAGCTACGGCCAGTCTTACGAGCAGTACTTC.